This T cell receptor beta chain was recovered during a study of shared clonotypes between healthy human individuals. Study-wide findings and caveats: Unshared clonotypes carried lower generation probabilities than those common to all four donors.

About this clone itself: Its antigen is still unknown.

In the authors' methods: ImmunoSEQ only sent back junction sequences with no quality scores, so filtering was done differently. Assay used: immunoSEQ multiplex PCR; TCRdb lists only in-frame clones, some missing. Clonal size and the V and J genes are those of that table, whereas D and trimming came from the DNA. The profile shows approximately 2.3 million clones, roughly 93% of them singletons. V gave up 0 bases and J gave up 3 bases, with 9 bases separating them. The CDR3 spans 15 residues. Germline assignment: CDR1 SGHRS and CDR2 YFSETQ. The rearrangement joins TRBV5-1 to TRBJ2-2; tentatively, D is TRBD2 (6 bases). The sample comprised naive CD4+ T cells from PBMCs. The subset: CD45RA+ positively selected. This receptor was identified in a man younger than 35 in good health. Some clones in this sample may be carry-over from other donors' samples. The CDR3 DNA follows: TGCGCCAGCAGCTTGGGCGGGACCTACACCGGGGAGCTGTTTTTT. Amino acid sequence: CASSLGGTYTGELFF. Full variable domain (rest looked up from reference TRBV5-1 and TRBJ2-2): KAGVTQTPRYLIKTRGQQVTLSCSPISGHRSVSWYQQTPGQGLQFLFEYFSETQRNKGNFPGRFSGRQFSNSRSEMNVSTLELGDSALYLCASSLGGTYTGELFFGEGSRLTVL.